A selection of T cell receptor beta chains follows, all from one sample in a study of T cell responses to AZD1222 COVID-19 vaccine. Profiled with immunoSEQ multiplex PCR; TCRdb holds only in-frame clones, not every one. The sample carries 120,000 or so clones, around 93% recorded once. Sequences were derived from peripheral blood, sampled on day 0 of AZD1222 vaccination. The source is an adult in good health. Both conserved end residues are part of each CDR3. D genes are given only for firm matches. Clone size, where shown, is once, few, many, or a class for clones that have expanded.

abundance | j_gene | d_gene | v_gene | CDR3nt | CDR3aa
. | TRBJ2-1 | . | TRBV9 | TGTGCCAGCAGCGTTGGAAACCAGAACTATGAGCAGTTCTTC | CASSVGNQNYEQFF
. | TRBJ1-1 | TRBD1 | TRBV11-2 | TGTGCCAGCGCAATGGGGTTTGGGCAGGGGGCCACTGAAGCTTTCTTT | CASAMGFGQGATEAFF
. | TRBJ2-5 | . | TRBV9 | TGTGCCAGCAGCACCTACAGCCACCAAGAGACCCAGTACTTC | CASSTYSHQETQYF
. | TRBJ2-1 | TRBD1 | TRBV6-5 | TGTGCCAGCAGCTATACAGGGGCCAATGAGCAGTTCTTC | CASSYTGANEQFF
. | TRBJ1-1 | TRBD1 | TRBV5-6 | TGTGCCAGCAGCTTGGAGGGACAGGGGGCTGAAGCTTTCTTT | CASSLEGQGAEAFF
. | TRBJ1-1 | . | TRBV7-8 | TGTGCCAGCAGCCACTCGACAGCCGTGAACACTGAAGCTTTCTTT | CASSHSTAVNTEAFF
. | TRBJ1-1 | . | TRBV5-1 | TGCGCCAGCAGCTCTGGGGCCGGGGGTTCCTTGAACACTGAAGCTTTCTTT | CASSSGAGGSLNTEAFF
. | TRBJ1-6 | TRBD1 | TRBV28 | TGTGCCAGCCAGGGACAGGGCTATTCACCCCTCCACTTT | CASQGQGYSPLHF
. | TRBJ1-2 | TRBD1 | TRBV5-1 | TGCGCCAGCAGCCGGACAGGTGGGGGCTACACCTTC | CASSRTGGGYTF
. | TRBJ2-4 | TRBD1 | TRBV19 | TGTGCCAGTAGTAACAGGGGATTAGCCAAAAACATTCAGTACTTC | CASSNRGLAKNIQYF
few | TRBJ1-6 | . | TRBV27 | TGTGCCACCCGGGACACGTTTTATTCACCCCTCCACTTT | CATRDTFYSPLHF
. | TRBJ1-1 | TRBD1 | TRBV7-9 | TGTGCCAGCAGCGGCCACAGGGGTAAAGCTTTCTTT | CASSGHRGKAFF
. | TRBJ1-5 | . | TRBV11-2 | TGTGCCAGCAGCTTAACCCAGGGTCAGCCCCAGCATTTT | CASSLTQGQPQHF
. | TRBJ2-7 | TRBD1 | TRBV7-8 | TGTGCCAGCAGCCCGATGACAGGGTTAGGTTTCGAGCAGTACTTC | CASSPMTGLGFEQYF
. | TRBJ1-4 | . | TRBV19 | TGTGCCAGTAACCTCGGCATCTCCGGAGAAAAACTGTTTTTT | CASNLGISGEKLFF
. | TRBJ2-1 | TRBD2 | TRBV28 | TGTGCCAGCAGCCGGCTAGCGGGAGCCCACAATGAGCAGTTCTTC | CASSRLAGAHNEQFF
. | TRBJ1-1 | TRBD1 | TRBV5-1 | TGCGCCAGCAGCTCCACAGGGGTGAACGCTGAAGCTTTCTTT | CASSSTGVNAEAFF
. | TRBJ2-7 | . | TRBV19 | TGTGCCAGTAGTATTGGGGGGCGGTACTACTACGAGCAGTACTTC | CASSIGGRYYYEQYF
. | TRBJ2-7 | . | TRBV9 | TGTGCCAGCAGCACGCAACCTACAGGATACGAGCAGTACTTC | CASSTQPTGYEQYF
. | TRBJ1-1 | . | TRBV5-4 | TGTGCCAGCAGCTTGGAGGCAGGGATAACTGAAGCTTTCTTT | CASSLEAGITEAFF
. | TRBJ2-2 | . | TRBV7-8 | TGTGCCAGCAGACAAGGGGGCGGGGACACCGGGGAGCTGTTTTTT | CASRQGGGDTGELFF
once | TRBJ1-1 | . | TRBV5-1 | TGCGCCAGCAGCTTGGAAGGTAGCGGAACTGAAGCTTTCTTT | CASSLEGSGTEAFF
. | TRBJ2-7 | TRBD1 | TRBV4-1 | TGCGCCAGCAGCCAAGTGGGGACAGGCCCCTACGAGCAGTACTTC | CASSQVGTGPYEQYF
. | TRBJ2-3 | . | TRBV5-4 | TGTGCCAGCAGCTGGGGTTTTCCCAGCACAGATACGCAGTATTTT | CASSWGFPSTDTQYF
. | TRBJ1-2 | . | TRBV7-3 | TGTGCCAGCAGTGGGGTTTATGGCTCTGGCTACACCTTC | CASSGVYGSGYTF
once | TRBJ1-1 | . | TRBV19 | TGTGCCAGTAGTATCAACAGGGTGAACACTGAAGCTTTCTTT | CASSINRVNTEAFF
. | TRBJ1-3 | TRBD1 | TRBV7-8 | TGTGCCAGCAGCTCTAGGACAGGGGTAAACACCATATATTTT | CASSSRTGVNTIYF
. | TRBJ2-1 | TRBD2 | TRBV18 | TGTGCCAGCTCACCAGTACTAGCGGGCGGCCGCTACAATGAGCAGTTCTTC | CASSPVLAGGRYNEQFF
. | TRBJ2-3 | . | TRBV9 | TGTGCCAGCAGCCGCTCGCCACAGGATACGCAGTATTTT | CASSRSPQDTQYF